A selection of T cell receptor beta chains follows, all from one sample in a study of pediatric ulcerative colitis. Using immunoSEQ multiplex PCR, the repertoire was profiled, and TCRdb retains in-frame clones only, with some absent. The profile shows 55,000 to 70,000 clones, 85% to 90% of them singletons. Sequencing input: blood. The receptors were sampled from a boy younger than 18 who was a control in a study of pediatric ulcerative colitis. Each CDR3 is given with its conserved first and last residue. A D gene is named only where the DNA matches it firmly. For some rows the clone size is stated as once, few or many, or as a class when expanded; others skip it.

v_gene,abundance,d_gene,j_gene,CDR3aa,CDR3nt
TRBV18,NA,TRBD2,TRBJ2-5,CASSPRLAGQETQYF,TGTGCCAGCTCCCCAAGACTAGCGGGGCAAGAGACCCAGTACTTC
TRBV14,NA,TRBD2,TRBJ2-4,CASSQTRGGARGIQYF,TGTGCCAGCAGCCAAACCCGGGGAGGGGCCCGTGGCATTCAGTACTTC
TRBV7-3,NA,NA,TRBJ2-3,CASSSEGVDTQYF,TGTGCCAGCAGCTCGGAGGGGGTAGATACGCAGTATTTT
TRBV14,NA,NA,TRBJ2-2,CASSQDWNTGELFF,TGTGCCAGCAGCCAAGACTGGAACACCGGGGAGCTGTTTTTT
TRBV4-1,NA,NA,TRBJ2-7,CASSQVGGRSSYEQYF,TGCGCCAGCAGCCAGGTCGGGGGCCGGAGCTCCTACGAGCAGTACTTC
TRBV9,NA,NA,TRBJ2-1,CASSARLESYNEQFF,TGTGCCAGCAGCGCCAGACTAGAGTCGTACAATGAGCAGTTCTTC
TRBV18,NA,NA,TRBJ1-2,CASSPLGGYGYTF,TGTGCCAGCTCACCACTGGGCGGCTATGGCTACACCTTC
TRBV19,NA,NA,TRBJ2-1,CASSIAADNEQFF,TGTGCCAGTAGTATAGCGGCAGACAATGAGCAGTTCTTC
TRBV11-2,NA,NA,TRBJ1-1,CASRPLMNTEAFF,TGTGCCAGCAGACCGTTAATGAACACTGAAGCTTTCTTT
TRBV4-1,NA,NA,TRBJ2-7,CASSQEPGDYEQYF,TGCGCCAGCAGCCAAGAACCAGGGGACTACGAGCAGTACTTC
TRBV27,few,NA,TRBJ1-5,CASSLRGDGWKRQPQHF,TGTGCCAGCAGCCTCCGGGGGGACGGGTGGAAGAGGCAGCCCCAGCATTTT
TRBV19,NA,NA,TRBJ1-4,CASSTRDVGEKLFF,TGTGCCAGTAGTACCCGGGACGTTGGGGAAAAACTGTTTTTT
TRBV6-1,NA,NA,TRBJ1-4,CASSALTATNEKLFF,TGTGCCAGCAGTGCCCTGACGGCAACTAATGAAAAACTGTTTTTT
TRBV19,NA,TRBD2,TRBJ2-1,CASSIDGWTSGRLREQFF,TGTGCCAGTAGTATAGATGGGTGGACTAGCGGGAGGTTACGTGAGCAGTTCTTC
TRBV18,NA,NA,TRBJ2-5,CASSLHQETQYF,TGTGCCAGCTCACTTCACCAAGAGACCCAGTACTTC
TRBV6-5,NA,NA,TRBJ2-3,CASKSGYASTDTQYF,TGTGCCAGCAAATCGGGCTATGCGAGCACAGATACGCAGTATTTT
TRBV7-3,NA,NA,TRBJ2-3,CASSSLGTDTQYF,TGTGCCAGCAGCTCCTTAGGCACAGATACGCAGTATTTT
TRBV9,NA,NA,TRBJ1-2,CASSVAVAPLTLGYTF,TGTGCCAGCAGCGTAGCCGTGGCCCCTCTTACTCTCGGCTACACCTTC
TRBV25-1,NA,NA,TRBJ1-3,CASSEYDGNTIYF,TGTGCCAGCAGTGAATATGATGGAAACACCATATATTTT
TRBV11-2,few,NA,TRBJ2-2,CASSSFIQDTGELFF,TGTGCCAGCAGCTCGTTTATCCAGGACACCGGGGAGCTGTTTTTT
TRBV7-2,NA,NA,TRBJ1-1,CASSFTGTRTEAFF,TGTGCCAGCAGCTTTACAGGGACGAGGACTGAAGCTTTCTTT
TRBV9,NA,NA,TRBJ2-1,CASSPNPDNEQFF,TGTGCCAGCAGCCCCAATCCAGACAATGAGCAGTTCTTC
TRBV28,NA,TRBD1,TRBJ2-3,CASSFRDSLSWSTDTQYF,TGTGCCAGCAGTTTCCGGGACAGCCTTAGTTGGAGCACAGATACGCAGTATTTT
TRBV7-2,NA,NA,TRBJ2-7,CASSLVGGGSYEQYF,TGTGCCAGCAGCTTAGTTGGGGGCGGGTCCTACGAGCAGTACTTC
TRBV7-2,NA,TRBD2,TRBJ2-1,CASSPRLAGSHNEQFF,TGTGCCAGCAGCCCGAGACTAGCGGGATCCCACAATGAGCAGTTCTTC
TRBV10-3,NA,NA,TRBJ2-4,CASSYLATAAKNIQYF,TGTGCCAGCAGTTACCTGGCAACAGCAGCCAAAAACATTCAGTACTTC
TRBV5-1,NA,NA,TRBJ1-2,CASRWPESRGYTF,TGCGCCAGCAGGTGGCCAGAGTCGCGGGGCTACACCTTC
TRBV30,few,NA,TRBJ1-4,CAWSVGTKLFF,TGTGCCTGGAGTGTAGGGACGAAACTGTTTTTT
TRBV18,NA,TRBD2,TRBJ2-7,CASSPTSGSYEQYF,TGTGCCAGCTCACCGACTAGCGGTTCCTACGAGCAGTACTTC
TRBV15,once,NA,TRBJ2-3,CATRRDATDTQYF,TGTGCCACCAGGAGAGACGCTACAGATACGCAGTATTTT
TRBV11-2,once,NA,TRBJ2-7,CASSDRHEQYF,TGTGCCAGCAGCGACCGACACGAGCAGTACTTC
TRBV19,NA,TRBD2,TRBJ2-3,CASTAGDPPADTQYF,TGTGCCAGTACTGCGGGAGATCCCCCCGCAGATACGCAGTATTTT
TRBV14,NA,NA,TRBJ2-6,CASSREMWGAGANVLTF,TGTGCCAGCAGCCGTGAGATGTGGGGGGCTGGGGCCAACGTCCTGACTTTC
TRBV30,NA,TRBD1,TRBJ2-4,CAGTGEGKNIQYF,TGTGCCGGGACAGGCGAGGGCAAAAACATTCAGTACTTC
TRBV5-5,NA,NA,TRBJ2-1,CASSLVPRPHEQFF,TGTGCCAGCAGCTTGGTTCCCCGCCCCCATGAGCAGTTCTTC
TRBV5-4,NA,NA,TRBJ1-2,CASSSQGFWYGYTF,TGTGCCAGCAGCTCGCAGGGATTTTGGTATGGCTACACCTTC
TRBV9,NA,NA,TRBJ2-2,CASSVGSMGELFF,TGTGCCAGCAGCGTAGGGTCGATGGGGGAGCTGTTTTTT
TRBV6-6,NA,NA,TRBJ1-1,CASSYRGSTEAFF,TGTGCCAGCAGTTACAGGGGTTCTACTGAAGCTTTCTTT
TRBV7-6,NA,NA,TRBJ2-7,CASSLEGGINEQYF,TGTGCCAGCAGCTTAGAGGGGGGTATCAACGAGCAGTACTTC
TRBV12-5,NA,TRBD2,TRBJ2-1,CASGLVLAGTYNEQFF,TGTGCTAGTGGTTTGGTACTAGCGGGAACCTACAATGAGCAGTTCTTC
TRBV2,NA,NA,TRBJ2-7,CASSDEATYEQYF,TGTGCCAGCAGTGATGAAGCGACCTACGAGCAGTACTTC
TRBV27,NA,NA,TRBJ1-1,CASSLSGGGNTEAFF,TGTGCCAGCAGTTTATCTGGGGGTGGGAACACTGAAGCTTTCTTT